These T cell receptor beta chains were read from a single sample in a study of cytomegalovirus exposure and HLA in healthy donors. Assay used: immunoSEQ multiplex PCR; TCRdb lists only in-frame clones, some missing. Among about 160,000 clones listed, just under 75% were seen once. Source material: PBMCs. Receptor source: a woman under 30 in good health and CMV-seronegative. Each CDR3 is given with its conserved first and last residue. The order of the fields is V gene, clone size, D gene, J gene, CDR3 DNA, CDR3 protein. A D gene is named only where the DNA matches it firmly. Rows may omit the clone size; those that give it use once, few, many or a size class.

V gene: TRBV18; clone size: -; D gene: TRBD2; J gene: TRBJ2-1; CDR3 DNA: TGTGCCAGCTCACCAACCGGGACTAGCGGTCCCAATGAGCAGTTCTTC; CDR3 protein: CASSPTGTSGPNEQFF
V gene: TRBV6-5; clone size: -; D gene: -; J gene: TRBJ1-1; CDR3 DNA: TGTGCCAGCAGTTATTCTAGGCGAAGGGGCACTGAAGCTTTCTTT; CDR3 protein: CASSYSRRRGTEAFF
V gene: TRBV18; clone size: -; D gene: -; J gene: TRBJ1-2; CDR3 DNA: TGTGCCAGCTCACCACCGGAAGGGGGATATGGCTACACCTTC; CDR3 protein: CASSPPEGGYGYTF
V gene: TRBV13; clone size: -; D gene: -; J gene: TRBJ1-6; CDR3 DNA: TGTGCCAGCAGCCAGCAGGGCCTGTATAATTCACCCCTCCACTTT; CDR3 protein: CASSQQGLYNSPLHF
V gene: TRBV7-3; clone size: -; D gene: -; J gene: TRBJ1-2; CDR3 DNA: TGTGCCAGCAGCGCCTCCCCGGTGGGGGCTCTAGGAGGCTACACCTTC; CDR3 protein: CASSASPVGALGGYTF
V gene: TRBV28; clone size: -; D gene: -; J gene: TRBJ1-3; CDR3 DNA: TGTGCCAGCTCTAACCCAGGGGCCGAAAACACCATATATTTT; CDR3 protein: CASSNPGAENTIYF
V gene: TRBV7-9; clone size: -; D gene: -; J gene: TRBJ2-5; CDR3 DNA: TGTGCCAGCAGCCCTCTAGAGCTGGAGGAGACCCAGTACTTC; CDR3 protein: CASSPLELEETQYF
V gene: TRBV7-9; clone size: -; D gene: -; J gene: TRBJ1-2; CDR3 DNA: TGTGCCAGCAGACCAGTGGACAAGTACTATGGCTACACCTTC; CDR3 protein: CASRPVDKYYGYTF
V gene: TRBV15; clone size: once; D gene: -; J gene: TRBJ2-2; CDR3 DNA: TGTGCCACCAGCAGCGCCTACGACGGGGAGCTGTTTTTT; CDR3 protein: CATSSAYDGELFF
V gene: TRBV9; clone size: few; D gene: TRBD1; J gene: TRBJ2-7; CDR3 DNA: TGTGCCAGCAGCGTAGGCTCGGTCGGGATAGGGACAGGCCTATACTACGAGCAGTACTTC; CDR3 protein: CASSVGSVGIGTGLYYEQYF
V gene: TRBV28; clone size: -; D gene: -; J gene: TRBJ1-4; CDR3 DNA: TGTGCCAGCAGTTCTGGGGGCGGGGAAAAACTGTTTTTT; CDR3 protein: CASSSGGGEKLFF
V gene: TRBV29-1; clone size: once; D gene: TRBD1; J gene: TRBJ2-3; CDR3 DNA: TGCAGCGGCCGAGGGGACAGGGAAACAGATACGCAGTATTTT; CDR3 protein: CSGRGDRETDTQYF
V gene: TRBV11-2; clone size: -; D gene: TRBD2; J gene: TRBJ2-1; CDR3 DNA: TGTGCCAGCAACCCACGACTAGCGGGGTACAACGAGCAGTTCTTC; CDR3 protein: CASNPRLAGYNEQFF
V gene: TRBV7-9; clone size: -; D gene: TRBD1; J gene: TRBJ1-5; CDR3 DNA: TGTGCCAGCAGCGCCGCGGGACAGTTAAATCAGCCCCAGCATTTT; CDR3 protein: CASSAAGQLNQPQHF
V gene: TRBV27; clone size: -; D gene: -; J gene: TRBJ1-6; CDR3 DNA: TGTGCCAGCACTTCCGGGTCACCCCTCCACTTT; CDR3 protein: CASTSGSPLHF
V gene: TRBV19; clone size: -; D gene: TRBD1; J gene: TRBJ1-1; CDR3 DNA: TGTGCCAGTAGTATAGAAGGGGGCATAGGTAACACTGAAGCTTTCTTT; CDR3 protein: CASSIEGGIGNTEAFF
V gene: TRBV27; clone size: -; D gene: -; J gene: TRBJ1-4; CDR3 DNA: TGTGCCAGCAGTTTAAAAGCTGCAACTAATGAAAAACTGTTTTTT; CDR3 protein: CASSLKAATNEKLFF
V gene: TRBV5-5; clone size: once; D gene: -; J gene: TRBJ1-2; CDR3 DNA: TGTGCCAGCAGCTTGACCCGACAGCTCTATGGCTACACCTTC; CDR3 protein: CASSLTRQLYGYTF